These 29 T cell receptor beta chains came from one sample sequenced in a study of CXCR3-negative and CXCR3-positive naive CD8 T cells. Findings of the study overall: CXCR3-expressing naive cells carried TRB CDR3s more hydrophobic than those of CXCR3-negative naive cells.

Researchers prepared the TRB cDNA libraries using 5' RACE with UMI labels. TCRdb re-called the 5' RACE reads, yielding one record per CDR3 amino acid sequence without DNA. In all, the sample yields about 6,200 distinct CDR3 sequences. Which antigens these TCRs recognize remains unknown. Source material: naive CXCR3+ CD8+ T cells from blood. The sample's subset: CD45RO-CCR7+CD27+CD95- naive CD8+ T cells expressing CXCR3 (TNR3+). The source of these receptors is a human donor in good health. Some clones in this sample may be carry-over from other donors' samples.

Considering frequency, this clonotype is medium-sized. This rearrangement joins TRBV12-5 to TRBJ1-2; lacking DNA, the TRBD1 call made by TCRdb goes unchecked. This CDR3 is 15 amino acids long. Germline V gives CDR1 LGHNT, CDR2 FRNRAP. The CDR3 is CASGLSGQGNYGYTF.

By frequency, this clonotype registers medium-sized. The CDR3 spells CASSLGGKETQYF. The chain recombines TRBV7-3 with TRBJ2-5; TCRdb gives TRBD1 as the D gene, but with no DNA this cannot be confirmed. Germline assignment: CDR1 SGHTA and CDR2 FQGTGA. The CDR3 extends over 13 amino acids.

V usage is TRBV7-3 and J usage is TRBJ2-3. This CDR3 is 13 amino acids long. Per germline, CDR1 SGHTA and CDR2 FQGTGA. CDR3 amino acids: CASSLTSSDTQYF.

The V call is TRBV29-1, the J call TRBJ1-5; no DNA is available, so the TRBD1 call from TCRdb remains unchecked. The CDR3 runs to 12 residues. Germline-derived CDR1 and CDR2 are SQVTM and ANQGSEA. The CDR3: CSVKTVNQPQHF.

By frequency, this clonotype is medium-sized. The chain uses TRBV6-6 and TRBJ1-2; no DNA is available, so the TRBD1 call from TCRdb remains unchecked. This CDR3 comprises 17 residues. CDR1 MNHNY and CDR2 SVGAGI come from the germline V gene (reference sequence). The chain's CDR3 is CASTPSRTRLPNYGYTF.

This clonotype is medium-sized by frequency. The chain uses TRBV15 and TRBJ2-7. The CDR3 is 16 residues long. The germline CDR1 and CDR2 sequences are LNHNV and YYDKDF (reference sequence). CDR3 loop: CATSRVGNTLSYEQYF.

Judged by frequency, this clonotype is medium-sized. The chain employs TRBV2 and TRBJ2-7; the TRBD1 assignment by TCRdb is unverifiable without DNA. The CDR3 is 16 residues long. Germline V CDR1 and CDR2: SNHLY, FYNNEI. The CDR3: CASSGGDLYRGYEQYF. Full variable domain (remainder filled in from reference TRBV2 and TRBJ2-7): EPEVTQTPSHQVTQMGQEVILRCVPISNHLYFYWYRQILGQKVEFLVSFYNNEISEKSEIFDDQFSVERPDGSNFTLKIRSTKLEDSAMYFCASSGGDLYRGYEQYFGPGTRLTVT.

The chain recombines TRBV6-5 with TRBJ2-7; TCRdb lists TRBD1, though no DNA is available to test this call. The germline V gene has CDR1 MNHEY and CDR2 SVGAGI. The CDR3 length is 12 residues. This chain's CDR3 is CASSDQGNEQYF.

Its frequency marks this clonotype as medium-sized. The chain combines TRBV11-2 with TRBJ1-1; TCRdb's D call, TRBD1, is unchecked because there is no DNA. Germline loops: CDR1 SGHAT, CDR2 FQNNGV. This CDR3 spans 15 amino acids. The CDR3 protein is CASSLARGVNTEAFF.

The chain joins TRBV13 to TRBJ2-2. The V gene's germline CDR1 is PRHDT and CDR2 FYEKMQ (reference sequence). The CDR3 length is 12 residues. The CDR3 sequence is CASSPNTGELFF.

CDR3 protein: CASSFLNEQFF. The chain recombines TRBV12-3 or TRBV12-4 with TRBJ2-1. The CDR3 loop spans 11 amino acids.

The chain employs TRBV28 and TRBJ2-2; the TCRdb call, TRBD1, lacks DNA for checking. Germline loops: CDR1 MDHEN, CDR2 SYDVKM. CDR3 length equals 15 residues. The chain's CDR3 is CASSFEGAGTLELFF.

The rearrangement joins TRBV10-2 to TRBJ2-1; TCRdb's D call of TRBD2 is untestable without DNA. In germline, CDR1 is WSHSY, CDR2 SAAADI. CDR3 length: 15 amino acids. CDR3 sequence reads: CASSDRIAGDDEQFF.

By frequency, this clonotype is medium-sized (0.01 to 0.1%). The V call is TRBV7-9, the J call TRBJ2-5; no DNA is available, so the TRBD2 call from TCRdb remains unchecked. Germline-derived CDR1 and CDR2 are SEHNR and FQNEAQ (reference sequence). The CDR3 has 15 amino acids. CDR3 sequence reads: CASSFPLASQETQYF.

This clonotype is deemed medium-sized by its frequency. V usage is TRBV13 and J usage is TRBJ1-1. The CDR3 has 13 amino acids. Germline CDR1 reads PRHDT; CDR2 reads FYEKMQ (reference sequence). The CDR3 loop is CASSPRDSTEAFF. The whole variable domain, filled in from reference TRBV13 and TRBJ1-1, reads AAGVIQSPRHLIKEKRETATLKCYPIPRHDTVYWYQQGPGQDPQFLISFYEKMQSDKGSIPDRFSAQQFSDYHSELNMSSLELGDSALYFCASSPRDSTEAFFGQGTRLTVV.

This rearrangement joins TRBV12-3 or TRBV12-4 to TRBJ2-1. This CDR3 has 14 residues. The CDR3 sequence is CASSLRRDHNEQFF.

The chain uses TRBV4-1 and TRBJ2-1; lacking DNA, the TRBD1 call made by TCRdb goes unchecked. Germline CDR1 reads MGHRA; CDR2 reads YSYEKL. The CDR3 loop spans 14 amino acids. The CDR3 protein is CASSQDTGWYEQFF.

In terms of frequency, this clonotype is medium-sized. The chain joins TRBV27 to TRBJ2-7; TCRdb proposes TRBD2, but this gene call is untestable without DNA. This CDR3 spans 14 amino acids. The germline V gene encodes CDR1 MNHEY and CDR2 SMNVEV (reference sequence). CDR3: CASSPGLALYEQYF.

Its frequency marks this clonotype as medium-sized (0.01 to 0.1%). This rearrangement joins TRBV25-1 to TRBJ2-2. The CDR3 runs 15 residues. Germline V gene data show CDR1 as MGHDK and CDR2 as SYGVNS. The CDR3 spells CASSQEAFYTGELFF. Together with reference TRBV25-1 and TRBJ2-2, the CDR3 gives the full variable domain: EADIYQTPRYLVIGTGKKITLECSQTMGHDKMYWYQQDPGMELHLIHYSYGVNSTEKGDLSSESTVSRIRTEHFPLTLESARPSHTSQYLCASSQEAFYTGELFFGEGSRLTVL.

Measured by frequency, this clonotype is medium-sized. The CDR3: CASSYSTGVDEQFF. The gene calls are TRBV6-2 or TRBV6-3 and TRBJ2-1; TCRdb lists TRBD1, though no DNA is available to test this call. The germline gives CDR1 MNHEY, CDR2 SVGEGT. This CDR3 is 14 amino acids long.

CDR3 region: CASSQDPGGAYEQYF. The genes are TRBV4-1 and TRBJ2-7; the TCRdb call, TRBD1, lacks DNA for checking. Germline loops: CDR1 MGHRA, CDR2 YSYEKL. The CDR3 has 15 amino acids.

This clonotype is identified as medium-sized from frequency. The chain carries TRBV7-8 and TRBJ2-3; the TCRdb call, TRBD1, lacks DNA for checking. The CDR3 length is 14 residues. Germline V lookup: CDR1 SGHVS, CDR2 FQNEAQ. CDR3: CASSPVGRVDTQYF.

This clonotype is called medium-sized (0.01 to 0.1%) based on its frequency. The genes are TRBV29-1 and TRBJ1-2. The CDR3 runs 13 residues. Germline CDR1 and CDR2: SQVTM and ANQGSEA. The CDR3 sequence: CSVLEAANYGYTF.

This clonotype is deemed medium-sized by its frequency. The CDR3 sequence is CASSRKTGSYEQYF. V gene TRBV28 combines with J gene TRBJ2-7. CDR3 length equals 14 residues. Germline CDR1 MDHEN, CDR2 SYDVKM. Drawing the rest from reference TRBV28 and TRBJ2-7, the complete variable domain is DVKVTQSSRYLVKRTGEKVFLECVQDMDHENMFWYRQDPGLGLRLIYFSYDVKMKEKGDIPEGYSVSREKKERFSLILESASTNQTSMYLCASSRKTGSYEQYFGPGTRLTVT.

By frequency, this clonotype registers medium-sized. The chain couples TRBV29-1 to TRBJ2-1; without DNA, the TCRdb call of TRBD1 cannot be checked. This CDR3 region has 16 residues. Looked up from germline, CDR1 is SQVTM and CDR2 is ANQGSEA. CDR3 sequence: CSVEDTNRGAYNEQFF.

By frequency, this clonotype registers medium-sized (0.01 to 0.1%). CDR3 sequence: CASSWTGGDQNIQYF. The rearrangement links TRBV7-9 to TRBJ2-4; TCRdb's D gene call, TRBD1, goes unchecked for lack of DNA. From germline, CDR1 is SEHNR and CDR2 FQNEAQ (reference sequence). The CDR3 has 15 amino acids.

Measured by frequency, this clonotype is medium-sized. The V and J genes are TRBV10-2 and TRBJ1-2. The germline gives CDR1 WSHSY, CDR2 SAAADI. The CDR3 has 14 residues. The CDR3 reads CASSESSPVYGYTF.

This clonotype is deemed medium-sized by its frequency. This rearrangement joins TRBV4-1 to TRBJ2-3; TCRdb's D call of TRBD1 is untestable without DNA. This CDR3 spans 18 amino acids. Germline CDR1 MGHRA, CDR2 YSYEKL. The CDR3 sequence: CASSQATGTRVLPDTQYF.

The chain has TRBV7-3 and TRBJ1-3. Germline loops: CDR1 SGHTA, CDR2 FQGTGA. CDR3 size: 14 residues. CDR3 sequence reads: CASSPSGTGNTIYF.